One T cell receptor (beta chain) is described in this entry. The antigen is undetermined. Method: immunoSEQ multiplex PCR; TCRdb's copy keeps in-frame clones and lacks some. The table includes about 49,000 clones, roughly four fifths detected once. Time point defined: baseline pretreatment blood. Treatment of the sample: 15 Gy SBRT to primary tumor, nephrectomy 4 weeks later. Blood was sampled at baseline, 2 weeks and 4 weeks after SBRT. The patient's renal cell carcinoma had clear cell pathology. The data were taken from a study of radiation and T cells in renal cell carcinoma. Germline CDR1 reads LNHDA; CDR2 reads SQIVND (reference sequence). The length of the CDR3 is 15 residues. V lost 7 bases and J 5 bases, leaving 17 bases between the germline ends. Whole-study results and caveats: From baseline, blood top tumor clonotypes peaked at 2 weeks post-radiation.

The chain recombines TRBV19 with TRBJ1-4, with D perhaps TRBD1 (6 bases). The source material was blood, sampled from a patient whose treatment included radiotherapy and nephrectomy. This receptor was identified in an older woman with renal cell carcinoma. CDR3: CASTYGDRLNEKLFF. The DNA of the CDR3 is TGTGCCAGTACCTACGGCGACAGGCTGAATGAAAAACTGTTTTTT.